The 30 T cell receptor beta chains listed next were all sequenced from one sample in a study of CXCR3-negative and CXCR3-positive naive CD8 T cells (dated by TCRdb to about 2019). The listed sequencing device is NextSeq 550. The Human TCR Profiling Kit (MiLaboratory) was used to prepare UMI-labeled 5' RACE TRB cDNA libraries. The reads went through TCRdb reprocessing, and each CDR3 protein sequence gets one entry with no DNA. The sample's table covers 70,000 to 95,000 distinct CDR3 sequences. Of the sample, around 1.7% is held by the ten largest clones. Sequencing input: naive CXCR3- CD8+ T cells from blood. The cell subset or site label corresponds to: CD45RO-CCR7+CD27+CD95- naive CD8+ T cells lacking CXCR3 (TNR3-). Receptors were obtained from a human donor in good health. Some clones in this sample may be carry-over from other donors' samples.

The chain links TRBV29-1 to TRBJ2-1; as DNA is missing, the TRBD1 call by TCRdb cannot be tested. This CDR3 comprises 16 residues. Germline CDR1 SQVTM, CDR2 ANQGSEA. The CDR3 region is CSVEDEGTTDINEQFF.

The chain joins TRBV12-3 or TRBV12-4 to TRBJ2-5; absent DNA, TCRdb's TRBD2 call cannot be checked. CDR3 length: 11 amino acids. The CDR3 reads CATREGETQYF.

J is TRBJ2-1 and V is TRBV27; there is no DNA to check the TCRdb D call of TRBD2. The CDR3 is 14 amino acids. The germline V gene encodes CDR1 MNHEY and CDR2 SMNVEV (reference sequence). CDR3 sequence: CASSLSLAQDEQFF.

The chain carries TRBV21-1 and TRBJ2-3; TCRdb proposes TRBD2, but this gene call is untestable without DNA. TRBV21-1 represents a pseudogene. The CDR3 is made up of 16 amino acids. Here the CDR3 reads CASSNGLAAVEDTQYF.

The chain uses TRBV12-3 or TRBV12-4 and TRBJ2-7. This CDR3 is built from 15 residues. The CDR3 sequence: CASSLTSSGAIEQYF.

The chain carries TRBV29-1 and TRBJ1-1; as DNA is missing, the TRBD1 call by TCRdb cannot be tested. The germline V gene encodes CDR1 SQVTM and CDR2 ANQGSEA. This CDR3 spans 16 amino acids. The CDR3: CSVRPVPGSTALGAFF.

The CDR3 loop reads CASSLNVDSDYTF. This chain uses TRBV7-3 with TRBJ1-2; checking the TCRdb D call of TRBD1 is not possible without DNA. The CDR3 has 13 amino acids. Germline CDR1 is SGHTA and CDR2 is FQGTGA.

The chain employs TRBV28 and TRBJ2-1; the TRBD2 assignment by TCRdb is unverifiable without DNA. The CDR3 contains 15 residues. Germline values: CDR1 MDHEN, CDR2 SYDVKM. CDR3 loop: CASSSRDRDFNEQFF.

V is TRBV14 and J is TRBJ2-7; TCRdb calls TRBD1, which cannot be checked without DNA. Germline CDR1 SGHDN, CDR2 FVKESK. The CDR3 has 18 residues. CDR3 loop: CASSQVVLGTGEGYEQYF. The full variable domain, with the rest looked up from reference TRBV14 and TRBJ2-7, is EAGVTQFPSHSVIEKGQTVTLRCDPISGHDNLYWYRRVMGKEIKFLLHFVKESKQDESGMPNNRFLAERTGGTYSTLKVQPAELEDSGVYFCASSQVVLGTGEGYEQYFGPGTRLTVT.

The rearrangement links TRBV7-8 to TRBJ2-5; with no DNA, the TCRdb D assignment of TRBD1 cannot be verified. The CDR3 is 15 amino acids. Germline CDR1 reads SGHVS; CDR2 reads FQNEAQ. CDR3 loop: CASSIRDRVKETQYF.

The rearrangement uses TRBV4-1 and TRBJ1-3; lacking DNA, the TRBD1 call made by TCRdb goes unchecked. The CDR3 runs to 18 residues. CDR1 and CDR2 (germline): MGHRA, YSYEKL. CDR3 residues: CASSQEGLGAITGNTIYF.

The chain combines TRBV13 with TRBJ2-7; TCRdb proposes TRBD2, but this gene call is untestable without DNA. The CDR3 loop spans 16 amino acids. The germline CDR1 and CDR2 sequences are PRHDT and FYEKMQ (reference sequence). The CDR3 is CASSLNEVAGDYEQYF.

The chain has TRBV13 and TRBJ1-5; checking the TCRdb D call of TRBD1 is not possible without DNA. The CDR3 runs to 15 residues. CDR1 and CDR2 (germline): PRHDT, FYEKMQ (reference sequence). The CDR3 loop is CASSLGGHSNQPQHF.

The chain couples TRBV7-9 to TRBJ2-1. CDR3 length: 16 amino acids. Germline loops: CDR1 SEHNR, CDR2 FQNEAQ (reference sequence). The CDR3 protein is CASTTGQDSPYNEQFF.

This rearrangement joins TRBV27 to TRBJ1-1. The CDR3 sequence is 14 residues long. Germline-derived CDR1 and CDR2 are MNHEY and SMNVEV (reference sequence). The CDR3 loop is CASSFDNLNTEAFF.

The chain is built from TRBV4-1 and TRBJ2-1; TCRdb names TRBD2, which stays unverified in the absence of DNA. Germline assignment: CDR1 MGHRA and CDR2 YSYEKL. The CDR3 is 14 residues long. This chain's CDR3 is CASSPALAYNEQFF.

The CDR3: CASSWRVIPEQFF. The chain has TRBV5-6 and TRBJ2-1. CDR3 length: 13 residues. Per germline, CDR1 SGHDT and CDR2 YYEEEE. The variable domain in full, completed from reference TRBV5-6 and TRBJ2-1, reads DAGVTQSPTHLIKTRGQQVTLRCSPKSGHDTVSWYQQALGQGPQFIFQYYEEEERQRGNFPDRFSGHQFPNYSSELNVNALLLGDSALYLCASSWRVIPEQFFGPGTRLTVL.

The gene calls are TRBV5-5 and TRBJ2-1. Germline CDR1 is SGHKS and CDR2 is YYEKEE (reference sequence). This CDR3 region has 15 residues. The CDR3 spells CASSLDSSSYNEQFF.

The chain is built from TRBV20-1 and TRBJ1-2; the D call from TCRdb, TRBD1, cannot be confirmed without DNA. From germline, CDR1 is DFQATT and CDR2 SNEGSKA (reference sequence). The CDR3 has 16 residues. The CDR3 protein is CSARDLGTGDQYGYTF.

This chain links TRBV7-6 with TRBJ2-2; no DNA is available, so the TRBD1 call from TCRdb remains unchecked. The germline V gene has CDR1 SGHVS and CDR2 FNYEAQ. The CDR3 sequence is 15 residues long. CDR3 sequence: CASSLGQGNTGELFF.

V usage is TRBV6-2 or TRBV6-3 and J usage is TRBJ2-2; TCRdb picks TRBD1, but there is no DNA to check that call. CDR1 and CDR2 (germline): MNHEY, SVGEGT. The CDR3 has 14 residues. CDR3 protein: CASSYRGSTGELFF.

This chain connects TRBV12-3 or TRBV12-4 to TRBJ2-2; TCRdb proposes TRBD2, but this gene call is untestable without DNA. The CDR3 is 15 amino acids. This chain's CDR3 is CASMSGGLGAGELFF.

J is TRBJ2-1 and V is TRBV5-1; TCRdb names TRBD2, which stays unverified in the absence of DNA. Germline V gives CDR1 SGHRS, CDR2 YFSETQ. This CDR3 is built from 18 residues. Here the CDR3 reads CASSLSPSQDFSYNEQFF.

The chain uses TRBV9 and TRBJ2-2. Per the germline V gene, CDR1 is SGDLS and CDR2 is YYNGEE. The CDR3 is 17 amino acids. The CDR3 reads CASSATPDYANTGELFF.

The V gene is TRBV29-1, the J gene TRBJ2-7; lacking DNA, the TRBD1 call made by TCRdb goes unchecked. Per germline, CDR1 SQVTM and CDR2 ANQGSEA. This CDR3 contains 15 residues. Here the CDR3 reads CSVEDTGTGFGEQYF.

The V call is TRBV27, the J call TRBJ2-3; TCRdb indicates TRBD2, and absent DNA this call remains unverified. Germline assignment: CDR1 MNHEY and CDR2 SMNVEV (reference sequence). This CDR3 spans 13 amino acids. The CDR3 is CAAGGLVSDTQYF.

The chain is built from TRBV28 and TRBJ1-2. Germline V gene data show CDR1 as MDHEN and CDR2 as SYDVKM. This CDR3 contains 15 residues. This CDR3 is CASSQTRERGYGYTF.

V usage is TRBV14 and J usage is TRBJ2-2. The CDR3 loop spans 13 amino acids. Germline CDR1 SGHDN, CDR2 FVKESK. The CDR3 is CAVQRGNTGELFF.

The chain recombines TRBV6-6 with TRBJ2-2. The CDR3 has 13 amino acids. Germline-derived CDR1 and CDR2 are MNHNY and SVGAGI (reference sequence). The CDR3 sequence: CASSYRDNGELFF.

The chain recombines TRBV7-9 with TRBJ2-1; TCRdb gives TRBD1 as the D gene, but with no DNA this cannot be confirmed. The CDR3 has 13 residues. CDR1 and CDR2 from the germline V gene are SEHNR and FQNEAQ (reference sequence). CDR3 residues: CASSFGQGVEQFF.